This T cell receptor (beta chain) comes out of a study of human T cells and chemical hapten exposure. Germline CDR1 is ENHRY and CDR2 is SYGVKD. This CDR3 comprises 11 residues. Trimming took off 0 bases at V and 10 bases at J, with 4 bases between the two ends. TCRdb redid the calling of the RACE reads with MiXCR, one entry per CDR3 protein. The sample records approximately 370,000 distinct CDR3 sequences, 4.5% to 5.5% being singletons. Documented time point: pre-sensitization, week 0. Treatment defined: therapeutic diphenylcyclopropenone sensitization with weekly scalp DPC. This clonotype was detected many times.

Source: whole blood, taken in connection with sensitization to the hapten diphenylcyclopropenone (DPC). The chain links TRBV10-3 to TRBJ2-1; D is undetermined. The TCR sequence derives from a woman younger than 35 with alopecia areata. Some clones in this sample may be carry-over from other donors' samples. The CDR3 reads CAISESTEQFF. CDR3 DNA: TGTGCCATCAGTGAGTCGACAGAGCAGTTCTTC.